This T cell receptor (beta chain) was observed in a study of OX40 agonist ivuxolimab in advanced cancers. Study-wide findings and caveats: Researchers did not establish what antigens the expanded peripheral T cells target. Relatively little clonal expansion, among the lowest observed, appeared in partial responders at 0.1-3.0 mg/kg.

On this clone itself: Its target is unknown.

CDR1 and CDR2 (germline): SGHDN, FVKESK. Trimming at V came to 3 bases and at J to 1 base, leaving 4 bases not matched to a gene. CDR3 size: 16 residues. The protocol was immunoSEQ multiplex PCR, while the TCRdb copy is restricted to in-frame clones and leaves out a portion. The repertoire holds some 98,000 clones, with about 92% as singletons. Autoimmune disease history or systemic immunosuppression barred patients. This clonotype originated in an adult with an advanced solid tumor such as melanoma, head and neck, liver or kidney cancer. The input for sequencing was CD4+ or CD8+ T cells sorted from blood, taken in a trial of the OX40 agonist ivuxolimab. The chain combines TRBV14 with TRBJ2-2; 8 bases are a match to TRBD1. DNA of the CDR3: TGTGCCAGCAGCCAGCCCGGACAGGGGAACACCGGGGAGCTGTTTTTT. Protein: CASSQPGQGNTGELFF.